Each of the 15 T cell receptor beta chains below was sequenced from the same sample in a study of cytomegalovirus exposure and HLA in healthy donors. This PCR relied on a set of 60 Vbeta primers and 13 Jbeta primers. The protocol was immunoSEQ multiplex PCR, while the TCRdb copy is restricted to in-frame clones and leaves out a portion. The sample has 150,000 or so clones; 80% are singletons. The sequenced material came from PBMCs. The source is a man between 18 and 35 years old in good health and CMV-seropositive.

V gene TRBV18 combines with J gene TRBJ2-3; 9 bases map to TRBD1. Trimming took 2 bases from V and 6 from J; bases not matched to a gene: 6. The CDR3 runs to 15 residues. The germline gives CDR1 KGHSH, CDR2 LQKENI. This CDR3 is CASSPGDRDRDTQYF. The CDR3 coding sequence is TGTGCCAGCTCACCAGGGGACAGGGATAGGGATACGCAGTATTTT.

This clone was observed a single time. The chain carries TRBV6-5 and TRBJ2-7; 7 bases map to TRBD1. The CDR3 is 14 amino acids. Germline CDR1 is MNHEY and CDR2 is SVGAGI. The V segment lost 4 bases and the J segment 3 bases; nucleotides outside the gene matches: 6. The CDR3 DNA reads TGTGCCAGCAGTTCCGACAGGGTAAACTACGAGCAGTACTTC. This sequence encodes CASSSDRVNYEQYF.

The rearrangement uses TRBV7-9 and TRBJ1-3; D is unclear. Germline V gene sequence: CDR1 SEHNR, CDR2 FQNEAQ (reference sequence). The CDR3 has 12 amino acids. V lost 8 bases and J lost 7, with 12 bases in between. CDR3 in amino acids: CASLRDANTIYF. In DNA form, the CDR3 reads TGTGCCAGCCTGCGGGATGCTAACACCATATATTTT. The variable domain in full, completed from reference TRBV7-9 and TRBJ1-3, reads DTGVSQNPRHKITKRGQNVTFRCDPISEHNRLYWYRQTLGQGPEFLTYFQNEAQLEKSRLLSDRFSAERPKGSFSTLEIQRTEQGDSAMYLCASLRDANTIYFGEGSWLTVV.

This rearrangement joins TRBV29-1 to TRBJ1-1, with D uncertain. The germline CDR1 and CDR2 sequences are SQVTM and ANQGSEA. With 6 bases removed from V and 0 bases from J, the gap between germline ends came to 20 bases. The CDR3 sequence is 16 residues long. CDR3 in amino acids: CSVSPQAAYMNTEAFF. The CDR3 DNA sequence: TGCAGCGTCAGCCCCCAGGCTGCTTACATGAACACTGAAGCTTTCTTT.

This rearrangement joins TRBV5-5 to TRBJ2-7; weak D call: TRBD2 (6 bases). V lost 4 bases and J lost 3, with 20 bases in between. CDR1 and CDR2 (germline): SGHKS, YYEKEE (reference sequence). This CDR3 comprises 16 residues. CDR3 in amino acids: CASSHVEGTPLYEQYF. The CDR3 nucleotides read TGTGCCAGCAGCCATGTTGAGGGGACTCCTCTCTACGAGCAGTACTTC.

Points on this clone: The junction differs from germline at one of its ends, possibly a read error. The sample carries other DNA sequences with the same CDR3. The rearrangement uses TRBV15 and TRBJ1-5; unclear D gene. CDR1 LNHNV and CDR2 YYDKDF come from the germline V gene (reference sequence). The CDR3 runs 16 residues. The CDR3 DNA sequence: TGCGCCACCAGCAGAGAAGCAGGTCAGGTCGGTGAGCCCCAGCATTTT. Its translation: CATSREAGQVGEPQHF. Combining the CDR3 with reference TRBV15 and TRBJ1-5 gives the whole variable domain DAMVIQNPRYQVTQFGKPVTLSCSQTLNHNVMYWYQQKSSQAPKLLFHYYDKDFNNEADTPDNFQSRRPNTSFCFLDIRSPGLGDTAMYLCATSREAGQVGEPQHFGDGTRLSIL.

J is TRBJ1-4 and V is TRBV7-8, with 7 positions matching TRBD1. This CDR3 is built from 15 residues. Unmatched junction bases numbered 3, after V lost 1 base and J lost 4 bases. Germline CDR1 is SGHVS and CDR2 is FQNEAQ. The CDR3 region is CASSLGQGGNEKLFF. The DNA for the CDR3 is TGTGCCAGCAGCTTAGGACAGGGAGGTAATGAAAAACTGTTTTTT.

This chain joins TRBV6-4 and TRBJ1-5, with TRBD1 as a possible D gene (6 bases). The ends were cut back, 6 bases at V and 1 base at J, with 13 bases in the middle. The germline V gene encodes CDR1 MRHNA and CDR2 SNTAGT. This CDR3 has 15 residues. CDR3 loop: CASRTGNSSNQPQHF. CDR3 coding DNA: TGTGCCAGCAGAACAGGGAACTCGAGCAATCAGCCCCAGCATTTT.

This chain links TRBV5-1 with TRBJ1-1; a possible D gene is TRBD1 (6 bases). This CDR3 has 14 residues. The V gene's germline CDR1 is SGHRS and CDR2 YFSETQ. With 2 bases removed from V and 6 bases from J, the gap between germline ends came to 14 bases. The CDR3 nucleotides are TGCGCCAGCAGCTTCCTCACAGGGACCGCTGAAGCTTTCTTT. Translation: CASSFLTGTAEAFF.

V and J are TRBV5-6 and TRBJ1-1; 9 bases are shared with TRBD1. Germline V gene lookup returns CDR1 SGHDT and CDR2 YYEEEE. The CDR3 consists of 14 residues. The V and J ends lost 3 bases and 3 bases, in that order; junction bases with no gene match: 3. The CDR3 region is CASSSGQGYTEAFF. Written as DNA, the CDR3 is TGTGCCAGCAGCTCGGGACAGGGATACACTGAAGCTTTCTTT.

The chain combines TRBV19 with TRBJ2-2, with TRBD1 as a possible D gene (5 bases). Germline lookup yields CDR1 LNHDA and CDR2 SQIVND (reference sequence). V shed 0 bases and J shed 2 bases, with 7 bases lying between them. This CDR3 region has 15 residues. The CDR3 DNA reads TGTGCCAGTAGTATAGACACAGGAAACACCGGGGAGCTGTTTTTT. Translated, it gives CASSIDTGNTGELFF.

V usage is TRBV7-9 and J usage is TRBJ2-7, with 13 nucleotides matching TRBD2. Unmatched junction bases numbered 11, after V lost 5 bases and J lost 4 bases. There are 17 residues in the CDR3. Germline CDR1 reads SEHNR; CDR2 reads FQNEAQ (reference sequence). CDR3 sequence (DNA): TGTGCCAGCAGCACAGAAGGACTAGCGGGAGCCCTTTACGAGCAGTACTTC. Its translation: CASSTEGLAGALYEQYF.

This clone was counted between two and nine times. The chain combines TRBV5-6 with TRBJ1-2, with TRBD1 matching over 9 bases. The CDR3 covers 16 residues. Germline CDR1 reads SGHDT; CDR2 reads YYEEEE. The ends lost 1 base at V and 8 bases at J; junction bases unmatched: 12. The CDR3 is CASSLRLLQGARGYTF. The CDR3 bases are TGTGCCAGCAGCTTGAGACTATTACAGGGGGCGCGAGGCTACACCTTC.

The chain carries TRBV11-1 and TRBJ2-6; D is unclear. Germline CDR1 reads SGHAT; CDR2 reads FQDESV (reference sequence). Trimming shortened V by 3 bases and J by 2 bases, and 2 bases separated the two germline ends. The CDR3 runs to 13 residues. The CDR3 here is CASSFTGANVLTF. CDR3 in DNA: TGTGCCAGCAGCTTTACTGGGGCCAACGTCCTGACTTTC.

The chain recombines TRBV30 with TRBJ1-1; TRBD1 matches at 8 bases. The CDR3 is 16 amino acids. J lost 0 bases, V lost 3 bases, and 9 bases had no gene match. Germline V lookup: CDR1 GTSNPN, CDR2 SVGIG (reference sequence). The CDR3 DNA reads TGTGCCTGGAGGATAGCAGGGGGCCTAATGAACACTGAAGCTTTCTTT. It translates to CAWRIAGGLMNTEAFF.